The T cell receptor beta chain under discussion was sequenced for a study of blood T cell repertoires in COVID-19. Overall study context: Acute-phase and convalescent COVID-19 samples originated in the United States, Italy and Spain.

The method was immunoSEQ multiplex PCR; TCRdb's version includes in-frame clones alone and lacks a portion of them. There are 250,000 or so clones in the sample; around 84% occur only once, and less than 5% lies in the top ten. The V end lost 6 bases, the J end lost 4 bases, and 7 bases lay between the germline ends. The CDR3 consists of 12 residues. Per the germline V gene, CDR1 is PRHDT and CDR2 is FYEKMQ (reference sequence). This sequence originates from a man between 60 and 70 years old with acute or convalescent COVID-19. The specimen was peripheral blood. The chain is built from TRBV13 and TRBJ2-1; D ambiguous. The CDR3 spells CASSPRYNEQFF. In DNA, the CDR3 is TGTGCCAGCAGTCCGAGGTACAATGAGCAGTTCTTC.